The rows below give T cell receptor beta chains drawn from one sample of a study of blood T cells in healthy people across ages. TCRdb re-called the 5' RACE reads with MiXCR, one entry per CDR3 protein. The repertoire includes around 1,800,000 distinct CDR3 sequences, approximately 40% of them detected once, and more than 20% sits in the top ten. The sample consisted of blood. These receptors originate from a human donor in good health. The conserved cysteine and the conserved F or W are not part of the CDR3 here.

length: 9; J: TRBJ1-2; V: TRBV29-1; CDR3: SVQVDYGYT
length: 15; J: TRBJ2-7; V: TRBV7-9; CDR3: AILKDRGDSSSYEQY
length: 12; J: TRBJ2-2; V: TRBV5-1; CDR3: ASRWIFNTGELF
length: 13; J: NA; V: TRBV4-1; CDR3: ASSQAEATRNEQY
length: 13; J: TRBJ1-5; V: TRBV6-9; CDR3: ASSYSDRGKRPQH
length: 14; J: TRBJ2-1; V: TRBV5-1; CDR3: ASSLKGTSSYNEQF
length: 10; J: TRBJ2-1; V: TRBV2; CDR3: ASSEVADEQF
length: 9; J: TRBJ1-1; V: TRBV12-3/TRBV12-4; CDR3: ASSPGDGAF
length: 15; J: TRBJ2-1; V: TRBV15; CDR3: ATSTTSGGVAYNEQF
length: 14; J: TRBJ1-2; V: TRBV29-1; CDR3: SVLTEPGQGEYGYT
length: 12; J: TRBJ1-2; V: TRBV7-9; CDR3: ASSSPWQAGGYT
length: 12; J: TRBJ2-5; V: TRBV25-1; CDR3: ASRRDSSGETQY
length: 13; J: TRBJ1-6; V: TRBV7-2; CDR3: ASSPVWGRNSPLH
length: 13; J: TRBJ1-2; V: TRBV4-2; CDR3: ASSQDQNTNYGYT
length: 13; J: TRBJ2-1; V: TRBV14; CDR3: ASSHEGNSDNEQF
length: 12; J: TRBJ2-7; V: TRBV5-6; CDR3: VSGGDGDGYEQY
length: 8; J: TRBJ1-2; V: TRBV28; CDR3: ASSFNGYT
length: 13; J: TRBJ2-2; V: TRBV7-2; CDR3: ASSLDRSNTGELF
length: 14; J: TRBJ2-1; V: TRBV20-1; CDR3: SASSLGPEGYNEQF
length: 10; J: TRBJ1-5; V: TRBV7-9; CDR3: ASMSTGQPQH
length: 12; J: TRBJ2-1; V: TRBV9; CDR3: VSSGGGSYNEQF
length: 9; J: TRBJ2-7; V: TRBV20-1; CDR3: SASRRGEQY
length: 13; J: TRBJ2-5; V: TRBV7-7; CDR3: ASSFASGTSVTQY
length: 14; J: TRBJ2-1; V: TRBV3-1; CDR3: ASSPRTSGVINEQF
length: 10; J: TRBJ2-1; V: TRBV5-1; CDR3: ASSLEYSRQF
length: 11; J: TRBJ1-4; V: TRBV12-3/TRBV12-4; CDR3: ASSTDRGGKLF
length: 13; J: TRBJ2-4; V: TRBV16; CDR3: ASSPPTGDKNIQY
length: 12; J: TRBJ1-2; V: TRBV7-9; CDR3: ASSLSTSTYGYT
length: 16; J: TRBJ2-2; V: TRBV3-1; CDR3: ASSQQGAGGARTGELF
length: 13; J: TRBJ2-7; V: TRBV15; CDR3: ATSIAGTGLGEQY
length: 12; J: TRBJ2-7; V: TRBV5-1; CDR3: ASSNSDYSYEQY
length: 14; J: TRBJ2-3; V: TRBV7-6; CDR3: ASSLGPPTNTDTQY
length: 16; J: TRBJ1-2; V: TRBV29-1; CDR3: SVSSIRDRKNGGYGYT
length: 14; J: TRBJ2-1; V: TRBV5-1; CDR3: ASSLILAGGQNEQF
length: 14; J: TRBJ2-1; V: TRBV9; CDR3: ASSAQGSSSYNEQF
length: 11; J: TRBJ2-1; V: TRBV2; CDR3: ACKTSRNNEQF
length: 13; J: TRBJ2-5; V: TRBV5-1; CDR3: ASSLTGYHQETQY
length: 13; J: TRBJ2-4; V: TRBV4-2; CDR3: ASSQEASGEETQC